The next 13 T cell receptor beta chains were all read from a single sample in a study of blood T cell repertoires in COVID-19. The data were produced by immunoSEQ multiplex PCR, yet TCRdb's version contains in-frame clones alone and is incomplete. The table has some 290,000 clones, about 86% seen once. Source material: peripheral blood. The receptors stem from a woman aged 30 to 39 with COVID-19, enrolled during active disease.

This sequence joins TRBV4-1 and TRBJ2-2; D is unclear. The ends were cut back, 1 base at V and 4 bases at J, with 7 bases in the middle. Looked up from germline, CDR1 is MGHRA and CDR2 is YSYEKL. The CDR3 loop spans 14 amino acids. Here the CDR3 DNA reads TGCGCCAGCAGCCAAGGTCACTTCACCGGGGAGCTGTTTTTT. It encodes CASSQGHFTGELFF.

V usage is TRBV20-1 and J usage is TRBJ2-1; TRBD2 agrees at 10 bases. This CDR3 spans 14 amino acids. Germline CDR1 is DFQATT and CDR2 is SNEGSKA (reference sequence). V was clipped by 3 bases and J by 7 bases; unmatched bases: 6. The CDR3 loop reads CSASPAGGRNEQFF. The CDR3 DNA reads TGCAGTGCTAGTCCAGCGGGGGGGCGAAATGAGCAGTTCTTC.

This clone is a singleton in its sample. The CDR3 DNA is TGTGCCAGCTCACCGGGGACAGACTACGAGCAGTACTTC. It translates to CASSPGTDYEQYF. V and J are TRBV18 and TRBJ2-7; 7 bases are shared with TRBD1. Trimming cost V 3 bases and J 3 bases; bases outside gene matches: 2. Germline V CDR1 and CDR2: KGHSH, LQKENI. CDR3 length: 13 amino acids.

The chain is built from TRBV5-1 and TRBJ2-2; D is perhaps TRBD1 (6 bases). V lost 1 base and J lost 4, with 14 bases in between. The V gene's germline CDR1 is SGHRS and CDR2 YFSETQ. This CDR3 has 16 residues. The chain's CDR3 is CASSLTAGVGTGELFF. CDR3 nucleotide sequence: TGCGCCAGCAGCTTGACCGCAGGGGTCGGCACCGGGGAGCTGTTTTTT. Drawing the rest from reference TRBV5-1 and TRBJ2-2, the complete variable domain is KAGVTQTPRYLIKTRGQQVTLSCSPISGHRSVSWYQQTPGQGLQFLFEYFSETQRNKGNFPGRFSGRQFSNSRSEMNVSTLELGDSALYLCASSLTAGVGTGELFFGEGSRLTVL.

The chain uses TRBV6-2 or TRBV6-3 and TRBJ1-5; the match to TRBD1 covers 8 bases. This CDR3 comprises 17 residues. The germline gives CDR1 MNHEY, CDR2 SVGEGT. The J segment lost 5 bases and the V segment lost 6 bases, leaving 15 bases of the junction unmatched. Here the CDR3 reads CASSPHGRSDRDQPQHF. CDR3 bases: TGTGCCAGCAGCCCGCATGGGCGTTCGGACAGGGATCAGCCCCAGCATTTT.

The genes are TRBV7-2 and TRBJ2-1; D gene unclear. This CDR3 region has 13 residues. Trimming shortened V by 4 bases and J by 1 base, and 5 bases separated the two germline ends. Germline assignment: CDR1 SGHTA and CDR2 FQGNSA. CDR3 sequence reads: CASSSSSYNEQFF. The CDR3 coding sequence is TGTGCCAGCAGCTCCAGTTCCTACAATGAGCAGTTCTTC. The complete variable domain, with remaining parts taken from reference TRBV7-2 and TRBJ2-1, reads GAGVSQSPSNKVTEKGKDVELRCDPISGHTALYWYRQSLGQGLEFLIYFQGNSAPDKSGLPSDRFSAERTGGSVSTLTIQRTQQEDSAVYLCASSSSSYNEQFFGPGTRLTVL.

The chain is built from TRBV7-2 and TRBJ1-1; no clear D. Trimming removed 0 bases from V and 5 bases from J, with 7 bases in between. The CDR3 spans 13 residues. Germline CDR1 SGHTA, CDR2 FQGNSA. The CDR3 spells CASSLAGETEAFF. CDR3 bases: TGTGCCAGCAGCTTAGCAGGAGAGACTGAAGCTTTCTTT.

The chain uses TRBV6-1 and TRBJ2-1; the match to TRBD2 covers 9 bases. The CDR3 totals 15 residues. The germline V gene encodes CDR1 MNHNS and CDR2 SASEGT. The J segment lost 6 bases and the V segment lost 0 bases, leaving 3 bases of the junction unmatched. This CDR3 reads CASSEASGGFNEQFF. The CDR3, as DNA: TGTGCCAGCAGTGAAGCAAGCGGGGGGTTCAATGAGCAGTTCTTC.

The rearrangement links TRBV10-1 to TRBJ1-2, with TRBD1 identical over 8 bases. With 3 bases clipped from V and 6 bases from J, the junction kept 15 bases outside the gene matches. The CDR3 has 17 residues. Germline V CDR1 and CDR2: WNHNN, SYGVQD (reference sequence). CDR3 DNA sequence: TGCGCCAGCAGTGACGAGAGGTGGACAGGGAGACTAAATGGCTACACCTTC. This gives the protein CASSDERWTGRLNGYTF.

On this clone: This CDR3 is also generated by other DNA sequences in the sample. The CDR3, as DNA: TGTGCCAGCAGCTTAACGGGTCCCGGGGAGCTGTTTTTT. This translates into CASSLTGPGELFF. The rearrangement joins TRBV11-2 to TRBJ2-2; unclear D gene. This CDR3 has 13 amino acids. Germline CDR1 is SGHAT and CDR2 is FQNNGV. Trimming removed 2 bases at V and 6 bases at J, with 7 bases between.

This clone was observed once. The CDR3 protein is CASSQVALAGGPYEQYF. The CDR3 DNA reads TGTGCCAGCAGCCAAGTAGCCCTAGCGGGGGGGCCCTACGAGCAGTACTTC. J is TRBJ2-7 and V is TRBV3-1 (or the pseudogene TRBV3-2); 12 nucleotides match TRBD2. The CDR3 is 17 residues long. The germline gives CDR1 LGHDT, CDR2 YNNKEL (reference sequence). V lost 1 base to trimming and J lost 2 bases; unmatched junction nucleotides: 6.

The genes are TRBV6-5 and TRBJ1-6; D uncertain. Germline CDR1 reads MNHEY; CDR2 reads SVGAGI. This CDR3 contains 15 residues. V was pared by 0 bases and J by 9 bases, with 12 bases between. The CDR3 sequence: CASSYSRPGSSPLHF. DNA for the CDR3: TGTGCCAGCAGTTACTCAAGACCCGGGAGTTCACCCCTCCACTTT.

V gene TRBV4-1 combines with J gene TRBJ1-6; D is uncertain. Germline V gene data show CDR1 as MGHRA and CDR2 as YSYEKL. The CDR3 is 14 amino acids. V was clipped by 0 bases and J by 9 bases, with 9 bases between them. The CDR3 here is CASSQDQRGSPLHF. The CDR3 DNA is TGCGCCAGCAGCCAAGATCAACGGGGTTCACCCCTCCACTTT.